Listed below are T cell receptor beta chains from one sample, sequenced in a study of metastatic and nonmetastatic thyroid tumors. MiXCR re-clonotyped the PCR reads for TCRdb. The sample contains approximately 50,000 clones, 20% to 25% of which appear only once. The sample was blood. These receptors were obtained from a female donor with papillary thyroid cancer or a benign thyroid nodule (not recorded which). Some clones in this sample may be carry-over from other donors' samples. CDR3s include the opening cysteine and the closing phenylalanine or tryptophan. Fields, in order: D gene, V gene, clone size, J gene, CDR3 protein, CDR3 DNA. A D gene is named only where the DNA matches it firmly. For some rows the clone size is stated as once, few or many, or as a class when expanded; others skip it.

d_call: NA
v_call: TRBV10-2
clone_size: medium-sized
j_call: TRBJ2-5
cdr3_aa: CASSPPGIGETQYF
cdr3_nt: TGCGCCAGCAGTCCCCCGGGGATTGGGGAGACCCAGTACTTC

d_call: TRBD1
v_call: TRBV5-6
clone_size: NA
j_call: TRBJ2-2
cdr3_aa: CASRWRDRGFSPNTGELFF
cdr3_nt: TGTGCCAGCAGATGGCGGGACAGGGGTTTTTCACCCAACACCGGGGAGCTGTTTTTT

d_call: NA
v_call: TRBV12-3/TRBV12-4
clone_size: many
j_call: TRBJ1-1
cdr3_aa: CASHGGVSEAFF
cdr3_nt: TGTGCCAGCCACGGAGGAGTTTCTGAAGCTTTCTTT

d_call: NA
v_call: TRBV6-1
clone_size: many
j_call: TRBJ2-1
cdr3_aa: CASRAIGGSYEQFF
cdr3_nt: TGTGCCAGCAGGGCGATTGGAGGGTCGTATGAGCAGTTCTTC

d_call: NA
v_call: TRBV7-9
clone_size: many
j_call: TRBJ2-1
cdr3_aa: CASRGPSNEQFF
cdr3_nt: TGTGCCAGCAGGGGACCTTCTAATGAGCAGTTCTTC

d_call: NA
v_call: TRBV20-1
clone_size: many
j_call: TRBJ2-2
cdr3_aa: CSAPLPGQAGGELFF
cdr3_nt: TGCAGTGCCCCACTACCGGGACAAGCCGGCGGGGAGCTGTTTTTT

d_call: NA
v_call: TRBV20-1
clone_size: once
j_call: TRBJ1-4
cdr3_aa: CSARGSAGKLFF
cdr3_nt: TGCAGTGCTAGAGGATCGGCGGGAAAACTGTTTTTT

d_call: NA
v_call: TRBV15
clone_size: many
j_call: TRBJ1-3
cdr3_aa: CATSRERGNTIYF
cdr3_nt: TGTGCCACCAGCAGAGAGCGGGGAAACACCATATATTTT

d_call: NA
v_call: TRBV5-1
clone_size: many
j_call: TRBJ1-5
cdr3_aa: CASSLGGPNQPQHF
cdr3_nt: TGCGCCAGCAGCTTGGGAGGTCCCAATCAGCCCCAGCATTTT

d_call: NA
v_call: TRBV4-1
clone_size: many
j_call: TRBJ1-1
cdr3_aa: CASSQPSRGENTEAFF
cdr3_nt: TGCGCCAGCAGCCAGCCCTCCCGCGGAGAGAACACTGAAGCTTTCTTT

d_call: NA
v_call: TRBV7-8
clone_size: many
j_call: TRBJ2-1
cdr3_aa: CASRDSGRGSYNEQFF
cdr3_nt: TGTGCCAGCAGAGACAGCGGCAGGGGTTCCTACAATGAGCAGTTCTTC

d_call: NA
v_call: TRBV3-1
clone_size: many
j_call: TRBJ2-7
cdr3_aa: CASSHGDGSYEQYF
cdr3_nt: TGTGCCAGCAGCCATGGGGACGGTTCCTACGAGCAGTACTTC

d_call: NA
v_call: TRBV6-1
clone_size: many
j_call: TRBJ1-6
cdr3_aa: CASRAGGSPLHF
cdr3_nt: TGTGCCAGCAGGGCAGGAGGCTCACCCCTCCACTTT

d_call: NA
v_call: TRBV5-1
clone_size: NA
j_call: TRBJ2-1
cdr3_aa: CASTSGLNEQFF
cdr3_nt: TGCGCCAGCACGTCCGGGTTAAATGAGCAGTTCTTC

d_call: NA
v_call: TRBV9
clone_size: many
j_call: TRBJ2-2
cdr3_aa: CASSVGGGGF
cdr3_nt: TGTGCCAGCAGCGTAGGGGGAGGGGGGTTT